One sample yielded the 18 T cell receptor beta chains listed below, sequenced in a study of blood T cell repertoires in COVID-19. Measured with immunoSEQ multiplex PCR; TCRdb has only the in-frame clones, and not every one. The top ten hold 6% to 6.5% of the sample, which has 250,000 or so clones, approximately 88% seen once. The material sequenced was peripheral blood. The receptors were sampled from a young woman with COVID-19, enrolled during active disease.

The chain uses TRBV11-2 and TRBJ1-1, with D possibly TRBD1 on 5 matching bases. The CDR3 contains 15 residues. V lost 5 bases, J lost 2 bases, and 15 bases lay in between. Germline-derived CDR1 and CDR2 are SGHAT and FQNNGV. The CDR3 DNA follows: TGTGCCAGCAGCCGGGGGAGACGGGTAAACACTGAAGCTTTCTTT. Translated: CASSRGRRVNTEAFF.

This clone was observed a single time. The rearrangement uses TRBV6-2 or TRBV6-3 and TRBJ1-1; D ambiguous. Germline CDR1 MNHEY, CDR2 SVGEGT. Trimming pared 4 bases from V and 3 bases from J, leaving 12 bases between. CDR3 length: 14 residues. In DNA form, the CDR3 reads TGTGCCAGCAGTTTGGGAGGGCGAGACACTGAAGCTTTCTTT. Protein sequence: CASSLGGRDTEAFF.

The rearrangement joins TRBV28 to TRBJ1-6, with 7 bases that match TRBD1. There are 15 residues in the CDR3. Germline-derived CDR1 and CDR2 are MDHEN and SYDVKM. Unmatched junction bases numbered 10, after V lost 5 bases and J lost 9 bases. As DNA, the CDR3 is TGTGCCAGCAGTCACCTTACAGGGGACGCTTCACCCCTCCACTTT. Translation: CASSHLTGDASPLHF.

The rearrangement links TRBV6-6 to TRBJ2-5, with TRBD1 as a possible D gene (5 bases). Trimming removed 2 bases from V and 0 bases from J, with 10 bases in between. Germline CDR1 is MNHNY and CDR2 is SVGAGI (reference sequence). This CDR3 comprises 15 residues. CDR3 bases: TGTGCCAGCAGTTACCACTACAGGAACCAAGAGACCCAGTACTTC. It specifies CASSYHYRNQETQYF.

The V call is TRBV10-3, the J call TRBJ1-1, with TRBD1 matching over 8 bases. CDR3 length: 18 amino acids. The V segment lost 4 bases and the J segment 0 bases; nucleotides outside the gene matches: 13. Germline loops: CDR1 ENHRY, CDR2 SYGVKD. DNA for the CDR3: TGTGCCATCAGTGGCAAGGTTCAGGGGGCGGCCGTGAACACTGAAGCTTTCTTT. Protein product: CAISGKVQGAAVNTEAFF.

The CDR3 spells CARSWGPLNQPQHF. The CDR3, as DNA: TGTGCCAGAAGCTGGGGCCCGTTAAATCAGCCCCAGCATTTT. This chain connects TRBV5-3 to TRBJ1-5, with D possibly being TRBD1 (5 bases). TRBV5-3 is placed among ORFs of uncertain function. V lost 3 bases and J 4 bases, leaving 11 bases between the germline ends. The CDR3 sequence is 14 residues long.

V gene TRBV11-3 combines with J gene TRBJ1-3, with D possibly matching TRBD1 (5 bases). The CDR3 extends over 16 amino acids. Germline V gene lookup returns CDR1 SGHNT and CDR2 YENEEA. V dropped 5 bases and J dropped 2 bases, with 16 bases sitting between them. CDR3 protein: CASSITWGRAGNTIYF. CDR3 sequence (DNA): TGTGCCAGCAGCATCACCTGGGGCAGGGCTGGAAACACCATATATTTT.

J is TRBJ1-2 and V is TRBV3-1 (or the pseudogene TRBV3-2); weak D call: TRBD1 (6 bases). The V gene's germline CDR1 is LGHDT and CDR2 YNNKEL (reference sequence). This CDR3 has 14 residues. The V and J ends lost 1 base and 4 bases respectively, with 10 bases between them. CDR3 residues: CASSQAGAVYGYTF. CDR3 nucleotides: TGTGCCAGCAGCCAAGCAGGGGCGGTCTATGGCTACACCTTC.

This chain links TRBV18 with TRBJ2-7, with D possibly being TRBD2 (5 bases). Trimming removed 4 bases from V and 6 bases from J, with 13 bases in between. Germline CDR1 is KGHSH and CDR2 is LQKENI. This CDR3 has 13 amino acids. The CDR3: CASSQIPRVEQYF. The CDR3 nucleotides are TGTGCCAGCTCACAGATTCCGAGGGTCGAGCAGTACTTC.

This clone has a single count. The chain combines TRBV11-2 with TRBJ2-3, with 10 bases identical to TRBD1. Germline V lookup: CDR1 SGHAT, CDR2 FQNNGV. V lost 1 base and J lost 5; bases outside the gene matches: 0. The CDR3 extends over 14 amino acids. The chain's CDR3 is CASSLGTGGDTQYF. CDR3 nucleotide sequence: TGTGCCAGCAGCTTAGGGACAGGGGGAGATACGCAGTATTTT.

The rearrangement links TRBV19 to TRBJ2-7; D may be TRBD1 (5 bases). The CDR3 runs to 14 residues. Germline CDR1 and CDR2: LNHDA and SQIVND (reference sequence). V was trimmed by 0 bases and J by 4 bases, leaving 10 bases between them. In DNA, the CDR3 is TGTGCCAGTAGTATAGACGCCAGGGCGTACGAGCAGTACTTC. Its protein is CASSIDARAYEQYF.

Of note for this clone: At one end the junction does not follow the germline gene, possibly because of a read error. This rearrangement joins TRBV7-7 to TRBJ1-4, with TRBD1 matching 7 bases. The length of the CDR3 is 16 residues. Germline V lookup: CDR1 SSHAT, CDR2 FNYEAQ (reference sequence). The CDR3 protein is CASSSGKDGDSEKLFF. In DNA form, the CDR3 reads TGTGCTAGCAGCTCTGGAAAGGATGGGGACAGTGAAAAACTGTTTTTT.

The gene calls are TRBV5-1 and TRBJ2-7, with D tentatively TRBD1 (6 bases). The germline V gene encodes CDR1 SGHRS and CDR2 YFSETQ. The CDR3 length is 18 residues. The germline V and J ends were trimmed by 2 bases and 6 bases, with 27 bases remaining between them. The CDR3: CASSFYPRDTAIGVEQYF. CDR3 coding DNA: TGCGCCAGCAGCTTTTACCCCCGGGACACGGCTATTGGGGTCGAGCAGTACTTC.

V and J are TRBV19 and TRBJ2-7; D is possibly TRBD1 (5 bases). The CDR3 length is 14 residues. Trimming left V 10 bases short and J 0 bases short, with 16 bases between. CDR1 is LNHDA, CDR2 SQIVND, per germline (reference sequence). The CDR3 DNA follows: TGTGCCACCCGACAATCGACAGACTCCTACGAGCAGTACTTC. Translating gives CATRQSTDSYEQYF.

V is TRBV2 and J is TRBJ2-3, with 7 nucleotides matching TRBD2. Trimming at V came to 2 bases and at J to 3 bases, leaving 8 bases not matched to a gene. The CDR3 contains 16 residues. Germline lookup yields CDR1 SNHLY and CDR2 FYNNEI. The CDR3 loop reads CASSETAGARTDTQYF. The DNA of the CDR3 is TGTGCCAGCAGTGAAACGGCGGGAGCGAGAACAGATACGCAGTATTTT.

CDR3 amino acids: CASSFPTSGRVDEQFF. For the CDR3, the DNA is TGCGCCAGCAGCTTCCCGACTAGCGGGAGGGTCGATGAGCAGTTCTTC. The J gene is TRBJ2-1, the V gene TRBV5-1, with TRBD2 matching 14 bases. V shed 2 bases and J 8 bases; nucleotides not matched to a gene: 6. The CDR3 has 16 amino acids. The germline CDR1 and CDR2 sequences are SGHRS and YFSETQ.

This clone came up a few times. This rearrangement joins TRBV28 to TRBJ1-5; D is uncertain. Germline CDR1 reads MDHEN; CDR2 reads SYDVKM. V was shortened by 5 bases and J by 11 bases, with 13 bases between the two germline ends. CDR3 size: 12 residues. The CDR3 nucleotides read TGTGCCAGCAGTCGTTCCCTAATGTCCCAGCATTTT. This translates into CASSRSLMSQHF. Supplemented by reference TRBV28 and TRBJ1-5, the full variable domain reads DVKVTQSSRYLVKRTGEKVFLECVQDMDHENMFWYRQDPGLGLRLIYFSYDVKMKEKGDIPEGYSVSREKKERFSLILESASTNQTSMYLCASSRSLMSQHFGDGTRLSIL.

The chain joins TRBV11-3 to TRBJ2-1, with TRBD2 identical over 9 bases. The V segment lost 5 bases and the J segment 2 bases; nucleotides outside the gene matches: 7. The CDR3 sequence is 16 residues long. The germline CDR1 and CDR2 sequences are SGHNT and YENEEA. CDR3 sequence reads: CASSPRTSVPYNEQFF. For the CDR3, the DNA is TGTGCCAGCAGCCCTCGGACTAGCGTCCCCTACAATGAGCAGTTCTTC.